These T cell receptor beta chains were read from a single sample in a study of human T cells and chemical hapten exposure. TCRdb analysed the RACE reads with MiXCR anew, one entry per CDR3 protein. The sample lists 350,000 to 450,000 distinct CDR3 sequences, 5.1% occurring once. The input for sequencing was whole blood, taken in connection with sensitization to the hapten diphenylcyclopropenone (DPC). These receptors were collected from a woman aged 50 to 60 with alopecia areata. Some clones in this sample may be carry-over from other donors' samples. The CDR3 runs from the conserved cysteine through the conserved F or W. Fields, in order: clone size, D gene, V gene, J gene, CDR3 DNA, CDR3 protein. D genes are given only for firm matches. Some rows have no size entry. The others give once, few or many, or a class for an expanded clone.

many	-	TRBV3-1	TRBJ2-4	TGTGCCAGCAGCCAAGGAAAAAACATTCAGTACTTC	CASSQGKNIQYF
-	-	TRBV2	TRBJ2-7	TGTGCCAGCAGTGATGGGTGGGGATCCTACGAGCAGTACTTC	CASSDGWGSYEQYF
-	-	TRBV3-1	TRBJ1-6	TGTGCCAGCAGCCAAGGGTACGGGGAGTATTCACCCCTCCACTTT	CASSQGYGEYSPLHF
-	TRBD1	TRBV12-5	TRBJ1-4	TGTGCTAGTGGTCCGGACAGGGATCCACAAAAACTGTTTTTT	CASGPDRDPQKLFF
-	-	TRBV20-1	TRBJ2-5	TGCAGTGCTCGGCTACAGGTCCAAGAGACCCAGTACTTC	CSARLQVQETQYF
-	-	TRBV9	TRBJ2-5	TGTGCCAGCAGCGTAGCTACAGGGTTCCAAGAGACCCAGTACTTC	CASSVATGFQETQYF
many	-	TRBV3-1	TRBJ2-5	TGTGCCAGCAGCCAAGATCGGGGCTGGGAGACCCAGTACTTC	CASSQDRGWETQYF
-	-	TRBV12-3/TRBV12-4	TRBJ1-5	TGTGCCAGCACCTTGAACTATCAGCCCCAGCATTTT	CASTLNYQPQHF
-	TRBD1	TRBV27	TRBJ1-1	TGTGCCAGCAGTGGACAGGCAATGAACACTGAAGCTTTCTTT	CASSGQAMNTEAFF
few	TRBD1	TRBV6-2/TRBV6-3	TRBJ1-4	TGTGCCAGCAGTTATTCCAGGGGGCGACTGGAAGAAAAACTGTTTTTT	CASSYSRGRLEEKLFF
many	TRBD1	TRBV7-2	TRBJ2-3	TGTGCCAGCAGCCGGGACAGGGTTGCAGATACGCAGTATTTT	CASSRDRVADTQYF
few	-	TRBV6-1	TRBJ1-3	TGTGCCAGCAGGGTACATGGGTTGACAGACACCATATATTTT	CASRVHGLTDTIYF
few	TRBD2	TRBV7-9	TRBJ2-3	TGTGCCAGCAGCCCACTAGCGGGGGTTGCCAAAGGCACAGATACGCAGTATTTT	CASSPLAGVAKGTDTQYF
-	-	TRBV7-9	TRBJ2-7	TGTGCCAGCAGCATGGCCTCCTACGAGCAGTACTTC	CASSMASYEQYF
-	-	TRBV4-2	TRBJ1-1	TGTGTCAGCTGCTCGTTAGGAGGGAACACTGAAGCTTTCTTT	CVSCSLGGNTEAFF
many	-	TRBV18	TRBJ1-5	TGTGCCAGCTCACTGACAGATAGCAATCAGCCCCAGCATTTT	CASSLTDSNQPQHF
few	-	TRBV2	TRBJ2-7	TGTGCCAGCAGTGAGTCGAGCGTCGAGCAGTACTTC	CASSESSVEQYF
-	-	TRBV5-1	TRBJ1-6	TGCGCCAGCAGCTCAGGAAGGACGGACCCTAATAATTCACCCCTCCACTTT	CASSSGRTDPNNSPLHF